This TCR beta chain was identified in a study of T-cell reconstitution after alpha-beta-depleted transplantation in children. General study findings and limits: T cells produced anew were the main source of T-cell counts and diversity one year after transplant.

This clonotype has only a few counts. Its antigen is as yet unknown. Unique molecular identifiers were used in preparing the TCRbeta library. TCRdb re-derived calls from the PCR reads in MiXCR, one entry per CDR3 protein. This table has a few hundred thousand distinct CDR3 sequences, roughly a quarter appearing once. The sample in question was PBMCs, obtained before TCRalphabeta/CD19-depleted stem cell transplant. This clonotype originated in a boy less than two years old with Wiskott-Aldrich syndrome, due to receive a stem cell transplant.

The CDR3 nucleotides read TGTGCCACGAAACGGACAGACTCAAACACCGGGGAGCTGTTTTTT. Translation: CATKRTDSNTGELFF. This sequence joins TRBV10-3 and TRBJ2-2, with TRBD1 as a possible D gene (6 bases). Germline CDR1 reads ENHRY; CDR2 reads SYGVKD. V gave up 10 bases and J gave up 2 bases, with 17 bases separating them. CDR3 length: 15 amino acids.